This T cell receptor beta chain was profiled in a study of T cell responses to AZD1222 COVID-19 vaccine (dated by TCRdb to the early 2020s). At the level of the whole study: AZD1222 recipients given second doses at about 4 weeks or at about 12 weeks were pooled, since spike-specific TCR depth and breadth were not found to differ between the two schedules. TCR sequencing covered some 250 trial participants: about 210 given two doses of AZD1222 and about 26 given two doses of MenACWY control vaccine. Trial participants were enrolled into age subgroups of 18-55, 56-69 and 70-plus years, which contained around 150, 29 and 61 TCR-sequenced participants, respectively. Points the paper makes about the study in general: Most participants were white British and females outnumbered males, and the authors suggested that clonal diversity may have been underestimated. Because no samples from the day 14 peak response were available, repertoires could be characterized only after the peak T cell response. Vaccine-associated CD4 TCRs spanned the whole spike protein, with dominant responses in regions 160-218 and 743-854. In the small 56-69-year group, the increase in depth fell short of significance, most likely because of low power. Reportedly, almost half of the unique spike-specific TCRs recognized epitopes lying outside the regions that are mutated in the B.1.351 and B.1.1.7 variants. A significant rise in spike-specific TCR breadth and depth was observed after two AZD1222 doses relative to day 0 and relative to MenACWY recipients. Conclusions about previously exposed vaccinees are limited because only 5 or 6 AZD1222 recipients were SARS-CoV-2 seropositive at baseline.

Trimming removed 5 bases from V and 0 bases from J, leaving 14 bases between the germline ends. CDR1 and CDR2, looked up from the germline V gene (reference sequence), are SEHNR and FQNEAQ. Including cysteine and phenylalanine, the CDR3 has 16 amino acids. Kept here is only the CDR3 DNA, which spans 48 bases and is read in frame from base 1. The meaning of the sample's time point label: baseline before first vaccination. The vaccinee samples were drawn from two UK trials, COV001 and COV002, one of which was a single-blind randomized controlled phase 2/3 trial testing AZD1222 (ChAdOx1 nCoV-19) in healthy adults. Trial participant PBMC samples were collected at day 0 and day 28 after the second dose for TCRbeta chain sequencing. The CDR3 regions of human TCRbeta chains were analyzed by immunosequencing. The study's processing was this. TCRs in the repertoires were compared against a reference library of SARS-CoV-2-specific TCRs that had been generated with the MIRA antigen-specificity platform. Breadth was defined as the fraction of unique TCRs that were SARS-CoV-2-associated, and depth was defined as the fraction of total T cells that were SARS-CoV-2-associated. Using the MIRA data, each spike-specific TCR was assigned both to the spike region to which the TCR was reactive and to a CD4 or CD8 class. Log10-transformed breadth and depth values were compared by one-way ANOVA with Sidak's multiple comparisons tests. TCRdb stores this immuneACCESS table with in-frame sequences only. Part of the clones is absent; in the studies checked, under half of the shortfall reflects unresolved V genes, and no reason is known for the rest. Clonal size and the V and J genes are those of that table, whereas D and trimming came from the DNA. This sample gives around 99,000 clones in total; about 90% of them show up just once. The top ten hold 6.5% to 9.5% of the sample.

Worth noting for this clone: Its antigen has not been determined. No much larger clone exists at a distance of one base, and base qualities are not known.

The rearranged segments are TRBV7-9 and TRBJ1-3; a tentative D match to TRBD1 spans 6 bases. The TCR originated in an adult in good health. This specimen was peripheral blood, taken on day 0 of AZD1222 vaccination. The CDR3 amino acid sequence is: CASSHTGIGSGNTIYF. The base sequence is TGTGCCAGCAGCCATACAGGGATAGGCTCTGGAAACACCATATATTTT.